This T cell receptor beta chain was sequenced in a study of spatial heterogeneity in lung cancer. Overall study context: Combinations of a unique TCR and a UMI were tallied in raw reads, and on average each appeared more than ten times. Notes on the study in general: Counts of expanded alpha and beta TCRs within tumors tracked the tumor nonsynonymous mutation count.

Trimming removed 2 bases at V and 6 bases at J, with 13 bases between. Germline CDR1 is SGHTA and CDR2 is FQGTGA. The CDR3 is 15 residues long. As to time point: sample taken at primary tumor resection. Unsorted whole RNA from tumor, nontumor lung or frozen PBMC underwent sequencing. Many counts were recorded for this clonotype. The antigen remains unidentified. Individual TCR cDNA molecules each bore their own unique molecular identifier. TCRdb re-called the 5' RACE reads through MiXCR, storing one row per CDR3 protein. The data contain 4,500 to 6,500 distinct CDR3 sequences, 20% to 30% of them singletons.

V usage is TRBV7-3 and J usage is TRBJ2-2, with no clear D. Sequencing was performed on lung tumor tissue, taken at surgery. The receptor was derived from a male donor with early-stage non-small cell lung cancer. CDR3 sequence reads: CASSLRDQHPGELFF. CDR3 nucleotides: TGTGCCAGCAGCTTACGTGACCAACACCCCGGGGAGCTGTTTTTT.